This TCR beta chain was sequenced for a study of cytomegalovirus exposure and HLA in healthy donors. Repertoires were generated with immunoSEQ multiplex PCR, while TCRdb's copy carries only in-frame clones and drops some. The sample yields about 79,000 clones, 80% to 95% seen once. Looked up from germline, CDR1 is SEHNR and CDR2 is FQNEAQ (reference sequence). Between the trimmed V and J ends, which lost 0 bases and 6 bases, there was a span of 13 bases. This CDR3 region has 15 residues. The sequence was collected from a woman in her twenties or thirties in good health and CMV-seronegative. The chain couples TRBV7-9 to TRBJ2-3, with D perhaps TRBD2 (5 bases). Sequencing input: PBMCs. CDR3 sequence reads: CASSLALLEVDTQYF. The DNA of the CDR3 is TGTGCCAGCAGCTTAGCTTTACTAGAAGTGGATACGCAGTATTTT.